This paragraph reports one TCR beta chain. Its antigen remains unknown. This sample is part of a study of T cells expressing NK-cell markers. Study findings and constraints: The same clonotypes also predominated in the CD3+CD56-NKG2C+ fraction of several donors.

CDR3 length: 15 residues. The germline V gene encodes CDR1 SGHTA and CDR2 FQGTGA. Libraries used 5'RACE template switching adding universal primer site and UMIs. From its re-call of the 5' RACE reads, TCRdb lists each CDR3 protein once, without DNA. The table lists more than 400,000 distinct CDR3 sequences. The chain has TRBV7-3 and TRBJ2-1; the TRBD2 assignment by TCRdb is unverifiable without DNA. Sequenced input: blood T cells: a sorted CD56 or NKG2C T cell subset, CD4+ or CD8+ T cells, or bulk PBMC T cells (not recorded which). The TCR comes from a woman between 18 and 69 years old in good health. CDR3 protein: CASSLIVAGQYEQFF.